The rows below give T cell receptor beta chains drawn from one sample of a study of CD8 T cells in ankylosing spondylitis. TCRdb ran MiXCR on the 5' RACE reads and lists one entry per CDR3 protein. This sample has about 750,000 distinct CDR3 sequences, with over 15% found just once. The sequencing sample was made of blood, either unsorted or a sorted T cell fraction (not recorded which). The receptors originated from a male donor with ankylosing spondylitis. Both conserved end residues are part of each CDR3. The order of the fields is D gene, clone size, J gene, V gene, CDR3 DNA, CDR3 protein. The D gene is left open where the match is weak. Clone size is shown for a subset of rows, as once, few, many or a class of expanded clone.

d_gene: TRBD2
abundance: NA
j_gene: TRBJ2-7
v_gene: TRBV20-1
CDR3nt: TGCAGTGCTAGTTCTCGTTTTGGCGGGAGATCGGGAGGGTTCTACGAGCAGTACTTC
CDR3aa: CSASSRFGGRSGGFYEQYF

d_gene: NA
abundance: few
j_gene: TRBJ2-2
v_gene: TRBV28
CDR3nt: TGTGCCAGCAGTTTAGGACCCGGACTCGGGGAGCTGTTTTTT
CDR3aa: CASSLGPGLGELFF

d_gene: NA
abundance: few
j_gene: TRBJ1-2
v_gene: TRBV13
CDR3nt: TGTGCCAGCAGCGCCCGACTTTTAGCTAACTATGGCTACACCTTC
CDR3aa: CASSARLLANYGYTF

d_gene: NA
abundance: NA
j_gene: TRBJ1-1
v_gene: TRBV12-3/TRBV12-4
CDR3nt: TGTGCCAGCAGTTTATTTACACAGGGCACCTCTGAAGCTTTCTTT
CDR3aa: CASSLFTQGTSEAFF

d_gene: NA
abundance: few
j_gene: TRBJ2-7
v_gene: TRBV12-3/TRBV12-4
CDR3nt: TGTGCCAGCAGCACGGACCCGGGCTACGAGCAGTACTTC
CDR3aa: CASSTDPGYEQYF

d_gene: TRBD2
abundance: NA
j_gene: TRBJ2-1
v_gene: TRBV10-3
CDR3nt: TGTGCCATCAGTGAACCCGGGACTAGCGCGTACAATGAGCAGTTCTTC
CDR3aa: CAISEPGTSAYNEQFF

d_gene: NA
abundance: once
j_gene: TRBJ2-4
v_gene: TRBV20-1
CDR3nt: TGCAGTGCTAGTAAGGCTGAAGGCGGTTACATTCAGTACTTC
CDR3aa: CSASKAEGGYIQYF

d_gene: TRBD1
abundance: few
j_gene: TRBJ1-6
v_gene: TRBV7-9
CDR3nt: TGTGCCAGCAGCGCCAACAGGGGCAGGGCTGGTTCACCCCTCCACTTT
CDR3aa: CASSANRGRAGSPLHF

d_gene: TRBD1
abundance: NA
j_gene: TRBJ2-7
v_gene: TRBV20-1
CDR3nt: TGCAGTGCTAGACGGGACAGGGGTTACAACGAGCAGTACTTC
CDR3aa: CSARRDRGYNEQYF

d_gene: TRBD2
abundance: NA
j_gene: TRBJ2-3
v_gene: TRBV6-1
CDR3nt: TGTGCCAGCAGCCTAACTAGCGGGAGTTGGACAGATACGCAGTATTTT
CDR3aa: CASSLTSGSWTDTQYF

d_gene: NA
abundance: NA
j_gene: TRBJ1-5
v_gene: TRBV4-3
CDR3nt: TGCGCCAGCAGCCAAGGACTAGTTCAGCCCCAGCATTTT
CDR3aa: CASSQGLVQPQHF

d_gene: NA
abundance: few
j_gene: TRBJ2-6
v_gene: TRBV28
CDR3nt: TGTGCCAGCAGTTTATGGGGGGACGGTCTATGGGCCAACGTCCTGACTTTC
CDR3aa: CASSLWGDGLWANVLTF